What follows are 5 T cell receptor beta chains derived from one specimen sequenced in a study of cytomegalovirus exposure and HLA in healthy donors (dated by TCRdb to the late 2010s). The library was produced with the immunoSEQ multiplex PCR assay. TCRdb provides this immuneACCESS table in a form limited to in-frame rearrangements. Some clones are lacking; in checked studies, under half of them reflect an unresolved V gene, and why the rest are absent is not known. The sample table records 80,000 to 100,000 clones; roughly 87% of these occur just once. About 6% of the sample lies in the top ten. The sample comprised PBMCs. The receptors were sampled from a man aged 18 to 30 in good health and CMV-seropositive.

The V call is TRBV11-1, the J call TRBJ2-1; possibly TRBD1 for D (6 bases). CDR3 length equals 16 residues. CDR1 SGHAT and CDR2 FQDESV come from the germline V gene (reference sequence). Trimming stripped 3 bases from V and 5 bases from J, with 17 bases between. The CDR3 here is CASSFSLPGENNEQFF. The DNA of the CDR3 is TGTGCCAGCAGCTTTTCCCTTCCAGGGGAAAACAATGAGCAGTTCTTC.

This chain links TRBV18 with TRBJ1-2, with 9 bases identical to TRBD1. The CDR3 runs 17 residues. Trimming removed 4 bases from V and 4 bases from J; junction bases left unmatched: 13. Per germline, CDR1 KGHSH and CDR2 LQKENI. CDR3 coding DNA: TGTGCCAGCTCACATACAGGGGGCGCGGAGAGTGCCTATGGCTACACCTTC. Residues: CASSHTGGAESAYGYTF.

The CDR3 loop reads CASKGQGPYSYNEQFF. In nucleotides, the CDR3 is TGTGCCAGTAAGGGACAGGGCCCATACTCCTACAATGAGCAGTTCTTC. The gene calls are TRBV19 and TRBJ2-1, with 9 bases identical to TRBD1. The CDR3 length is 16 residues. V was clipped by 7 bases and J by 0 bases; unmatched bases: 7. Germline V CDR1 and CDR2: LNHDA, SQIVND (reference sequence).

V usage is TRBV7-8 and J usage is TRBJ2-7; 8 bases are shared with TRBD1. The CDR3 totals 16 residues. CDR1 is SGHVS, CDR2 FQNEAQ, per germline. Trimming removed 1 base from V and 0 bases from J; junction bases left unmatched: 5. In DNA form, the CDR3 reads TGTGCCAGCAGCTTAGTATCAGGGGGCATCTCCTACGAGCAGTACTTC. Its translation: CASSLVSGGISYEQYF.

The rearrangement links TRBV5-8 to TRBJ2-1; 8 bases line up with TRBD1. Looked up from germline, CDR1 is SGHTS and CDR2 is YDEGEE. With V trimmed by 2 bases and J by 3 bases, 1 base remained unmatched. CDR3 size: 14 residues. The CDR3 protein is CASSLGTGYNEQFF. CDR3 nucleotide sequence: TGTGCCAGCAGCTTAGGGACAGGCTACAATGAGCAGTTCTTC.